This T cell receptor (beta chain) is from a study of T cells in localized non-small cell lung cancer. Study-level results: There were a median roughly 59 of the top 100 tumor clones appearing in adjacent lung. There was an association of higher blood T cell density with longer overall survival. Of the tissues analyzed, uninvolved adjacent lung showed maximal T cell clonality, greater than tumor. As only one tumor region underwent sequencing, heterogeneity remains possible.

Trimming removed 1 base from V and 6 bases from J, with 17 bases in between. CDR3 length equals 16 residues. Germline loops: CDR1 SGHAT, CDR2 FQNNGV. As for this clone: What it binds is unknown.

Data came from immunoSEQ multiplex PCR; TCRdb stores just in-frame clones and leaves some out. The sample lists under 40,000 clones; around 90% were seen once. Sequenced material: peripheral blood mononuclear cells, taken before any cancer treatment. The chain joins TRBV11-2 to TRBJ2-3; a weak D match, TRBD2 (6 bases). This clonotype was sampled from a man aged 40 to 69 with stage III lung adenocarcinoma. The CDR3 sequence is CASSLVGRGGADTQYF. CDR3 in DNA: TGTGCCAGCAGCTTAGTCGGGCGGGGCGGCGCCGATACGCAGTATTTT.